The rows below give T cell receptor beta chains drawn from one sample of a study of shared clonotypes between healthy human individuals. The repertoire was sequenced with immunoSEQ multiplex PCR; TCRdb's copy has only in-frame clones and lacks some. This table has approximately 100,000 clones, roughly two thirds appearing once. Sequencing used memory CD8+ T cells sorted from blood. These receptors were collected from a woman in her twenties or thirties in good health. Both conserved end residues are trimmed from each CDR3. D genes are given only for firm matches.

CDR3aa: ASSQGHQETQY; d_gene: TRBD1; v_gene: TRBV25-1; j_gene: TRBJ2-5
CDR3aa: ASSYSSGNTIY; d_gene: -; v_gene: TRBV6-5; j_gene: TRBJ1-3
CDR3aa: ASSAGTSGSSYNEQF; d_gene: TRBD2; v_gene: TRBV9; j_gene: TRBJ2-1
CDR3aa: ASSLISTDTQY; d_gene: -; v_gene: TRBV27; j_gene: TRBJ2-3
CDR3aa: ASSPGTAYEQY; d_gene: TRBD1; v_gene: TRBV5-1; j_gene: TRBJ2-7
CDR3aa: ASSPLLPASLSYNEQF; d_gene: -; v_gene: TRBV9; j_gene: TRBJ2-1
CDR3aa: ASSLERLDNEQF; d_gene: -; v_gene: TRBV13; j_gene: TRBJ2-1
CDR3aa: ASSHPGQGTFQETQY; d_gene: TRBD1; v_gene: TRBV5-4; j_gene: TRBJ2-5
CDR3aa: ASSKTIPGQGRRYGYT; d_gene: -; v_gene: TRBV21-1; j_gene: TRBJ1-2
CDR3aa: ASTPGQGNTGELF; d_gene: TRBD1; v_gene: TRBV6-4; j_gene: TRBJ2-2
CDR3aa: SVDSGRNEQY; d_gene: -; v_gene: TRBV29-1; j_gene: TRBJ2-7
CDR3aa: ASSPAADTQY; d_gene: -; v_gene: TRBV18; j_gene: TRBJ2-3
CDR3aa: ASSQYLDAEQF; d_gene: -; v_gene: TRBV7-9; j_gene: TRBJ2-1
CDR3aa: ASSAVGTGVGWF; d_gene: TRBD1; v_gene: TRBV9; j_gene: TRBJ1-1
CDR3aa: SVESGTPFEQF; d_gene: TRBD2; v_gene: TRBV29-1; j_gene: TRBJ2-1
CDR3aa: ASSGTSGRTDTQY; d_gene: TRBD2; v_gene: TRBV2; j_gene: TRBJ2-3
CDR3aa: ASSYGLGQGANEQY; d_gene: TRBD1; v_gene: TRBV6-5; j_gene: TRBJ2-7
CDR3aa: ATSRAASVKEQF; d_gene: -; v_gene: TRBV15; j_gene: TRBJ2-1
CDR3aa: ASSLRLEAYEQY; d_gene: -; v_gene: TRBV5-1; j_gene: TRBJ2-7
CDR3aa: ASSSPSGSYEQY; d_gene: TRBD2; v_gene: TRBV7-6; j_gene: TRBJ2-7
CDR3aa: ASKAGTGETGELF; d_gene: TRBD1; v_gene: TRBV28; j_gene: TRBJ2-2
CDR3aa: ASTNLGTEAF; d_gene: -; v_gene: TRBV7-9; j_gene: TRBJ1-1
CDR3aa: ASSHRDEAPGELF; d_gene: -; v_gene: TRBV5-6; j_gene: TRBJ2-2
CDR3aa: ASSLRYSNQPQH; d_gene: -; v_gene: TRBV5-6; j_gene: TRBJ1-5
CDR3aa: AWRATGGRLAGVKYEQY; d_gene: -; v_gene: TRBV30; j_gene: TRBJ2-7
CDR3aa: ASSELGRISRYEQY; d_gene: -; v_gene: TRBV2; j_gene: TRBJ2-7
CDR3aa: ASSELVGLGAGNEQF; d_gene: -; v_gene: TRBV25-1; j_gene: TRBJ2-1
CDR3aa: ASRPGLAGSGELF; d_gene: TRBD2; v_gene: TRBV27; j_gene: TRBJ2-2
CDR3aa: ASSQEGGHFNEQY; d_gene: -; v_gene: TRBV4-1; j_gene: TRBJ2-7
CDR3aa: ASSHRVPGSYEQY; d_gene: -; v_gene: TRBV25-1; j_gene: TRBJ2-7
CDR3aa: ASSEAQTGSGYT; d_gene: TRBD1; v_gene: TRBV6-1; j_gene: TRBJ1-2
CDR3aa: ASSVTGADGYT; d_gene: TRBD1; v_gene: TRBV7-9; j_gene: TRBJ1-2
CDR3aa: ASSPSGHEQY; d_gene: -; v_gene: TRBV5-6; j_gene: -
CDR3aa: AWSVPEGRGKLF; d_gene: -; v_gene: TRBV30; j_gene: TRBJ1-4
CDR3aa: ASSPRGGYAYNEQF; d_gene: TRBD1; v_gene: TRBV7-9; j_gene: TRBJ2-1
CDR3aa: ASSRTRGLAGVTSTDTQY; d_gene: TRBD2; v_gene: TRBV27; j_gene: TRBJ2-3
CDR3aa: ATSKKSGTGDEKLF; d_gene: TRBD1; v_gene: TRBV15; j_gene: TRBJ1-4
CDR3aa: ASSIWTAGELF; d_gene: -; v_gene: TRBV19; j_gene: TRBJ2-2
CDR3aa: SVDLTEGGELSVNEQF; d_gene: -; v_gene: TRBV29-1; j_gene: TRBJ2-1
CDR3aa: ASSPSTSMNTEAF; d_gene: -; v_gene: TRBV7-6; j_gene: TRBJ1-1
CDR3aa: AIRDRGPGNTIY; d_gene: TRBD1; v_gene: TRBV10-3; j_gene: TRBJ1-3
CDR3aa: AISEAGELAGGLYNEQF; d_gene: TRBD2; v_gene: TRBV10-3; j_gene: TRBJ2-1
CDR3aa: ASSFRTANTGELF; d_gene: -; v_gene: TRBV7-2; j_gene: TRBJ2-2